This entry lists 25 T cell receptor beta chains sequenced from one sample in a study of low-dose radiotherapy and immunotherapy resistance in tumors. As to time point: before trial treatment. The TCRs were subjected to amplification over around 18 PCR cycles employing a constant-region primer in conjunction with a V-primer adapter. Via MiXCR, TCRdb re-called the reads, giving one row per CDR3 protein. Here the sample spans about 46,000 distinct CDR3 sequences, about 10% being singletons. The sequenced sample was PBMCs, obtained before treatment. The receptors were sampled from a female donor with ovarian cancer.

The J gene is TRBJ2-5, the V gene TRBV3-1; weak D call: TRBD2 (6 bases). The CDR3 covers 12 residues. Germline loops: CDR1 LGHDT, CDR2 YNNKEL (reference sequence). Trimming removed 4 bases from V and 5 bases from J, with 8 bases in between. Written as DNA, the CDR3 is TGTGCCAGCAGCCGGAGGGTGGAGACCCAGTACTTC. It specifies CASSRRVETQYF.

This clonotype was found a few times. The chain is built from TRBV10-3 and TRBJ2-7, with D perhaps TRBD1 or TRBD2 (5 bases each). This CDR3 has 12 amino acids. V dropped 5 bases and J dropped 4 bases, with 9 bases sitting between them. Germline loops: CDR1 ENHRY, CDR2 SYGVKD. CDR3 DNA sequence: TGTGCCATCAGTACAGGAGGATACGAGCAGTACTTC. This sequence encodes CAISTGGYEQYF.

This clonotype was detected many times. The CDR3 region has the DNA TGTGCCAGCATCCTACAGGGGGGCTATGGCTACACCTTC. Residues: CASILQGGYGYTF. V gene TRBV28 combines with J gene TRBJ1-2, with 8 bases fitting TRBD1. V lost 7 bases and J lost 4; bases outside the gene matches: 5. Per the germline V gene, CDR1 is MDHEN and CDR2 is SYDVKM. The CDR3 extends over 13 amino acids.

This clonotype was observed at least ten times. The rearrangement joins TRBV30 to TRBJ1-4; possible D gene TRBD1, 6 bases. Germline loops: CDR1 GTSNPN, CDR2 SVGIG (reference sequence). The CDR3 runs to 12 residues. Between the trimmed V and J ends, which lost 8 bases and 8 bases, there was a span of 15 bases. The CDR3 DNA reads as TGTGCCAGGGGGGACGGTCGAGAAAAACTGTTTTTT. Translating gives CARGDGREKLFF.

This clonotype was seen many times. The chain couples TRBV20-1 to TRBJ2-1; 14 bases are a match to TRBD2. Trimming at V came to 4 bases and at J to 8 bases, leaving 4 bases not matched to a gene. The CDR3 runs to 14 residues. Germline V CDR1 and CDR2: DFQATT, SNEGSKA (reference sequence). The CDR3 loop is CSATGTSGSDEQFF. In DNA, the CDR3 is TGCAGTGCTACCGGGACTAGCGGGAGTGATGAGCAGTTCTTC.

This clonotype was counted many times. This chain joins TRBV20-1 and TRBJ2-7, with D possibly TRBD2 on 5 matching bases. The V and J ends lost 3 bases and 0 bases respectively, with 15 bases between them. Germline CDR1 DFQATT, CDR2 SNEGSKA (reference sequence). The length of the CDR3 is 15 residues. The CDR3 here is CSASDYAQSSYEQYF. DNA for the CDR3: TGCAGTGCTAGCGACTATGCCCAGAGCTCCTACGAGCAGTACTTC.

This sequence joins TRBV5-5 and TRBJ2-3; 12 bases line up with TRBD1. Germline CDR1 is SGHKS and CDR2 is YYEKEE (reference sequence). The V segment lost 4 bases and the J segment 5 bases; nucleotides outside the gene matches: 5. The CDR3 extends over 15 amino acids. The chain's CDR3 is CASSRDRGRGDTQYF. CDR3 DNA sequence: TGTGCCAGCAGCCGGGACAGGGGGCGCGGAGATACGCAGTATTTT.

This clonotype was counted ten times or more. The rearrangement uses TRBV24-1 and TRBJ2-7; 8 nucleotides line up with TRBD1. V lost 4 bases, J lost 2 bases, and 6 bases stayed unmatched. Germline CDR1 reads KGHDR; CDR2 reads SFDVKD. This CDR3 comprises 15 residues. Written as DNA, the CDR3 is TGTGCCACCAGTGACGGACTGGGACAGGCCTACGAGCAGTACTTC. Amino acid sequence: CATSDGLGQAYEQYF.

Judged by abundance, this clonotype is medium-sized. The rearrangement joins TRBV2 to TRBJ1-2; D ambiguous. The CDR3 spans 12 residues. CDR1 is SNHLY and CDR2 is FYNNEI in the germline V gene. The ends were cut back, 7 bases at V and 8 bases at J, with 14 bases in the middle. DNA for the CDR3: TGTGCCAGCAATCTTGGACCCGAAGGCTACACCTTC. Translating gives CASNLGPEGYTF.

This clonotype has a count of ten or more. This chain connects TRBV6-5 to TRBJ2-2; 7 bases agree with TRBD1. Germline V lookup: CDR1 MNHEY, CDR2 SVGAGI. The J segment lost 6 bases and the V segment lost 6 bases, leaving 4 bases of the junction unmatched. CDR3 length equals 13 residues. DNA of the CDR3: TGTGCCAGCAGCCTCGGGACAGCCGGGGAGCTGTTTTTT. Translated: CASSLGTAGELFF.

Only a few counts were recorded for this clonotype. The chain joins TRBV14 to TRBJ2-1; D ambiguous. The CDR3 covers 16 residues. Germline CDR1 is SGHDN and CDR2 is FVKESK. Trimming removed 2 bases at V and 0 bases at J, with 11 bases between. DNA of the CDR3: TGTGCCAGCAGCCAACCACAAAGAAACTCCTACAATGAGCAGTTCTTC. Residues: CASSQPQRNSYNEQFF.

The V gene is TRBV10-3, the J gene TRBJ2-1, with D possibly being TRBD1 (5 bases). The V end was cut by 0 bases, the J end by 8 bases, with 17 bases between. Germline assignment: CDR1 ENHRY and CDR2 SYGVKD. The CDR3 extends over 16 amino acids. CDR3 region: CAISESRAGPEYEQFF. CDR3 bases: TGTGCCATCAGTGAGTCAAGGGCAGGGCCAGAGTATGAGCAGTTCTTC.

V and J are TRBV26 and TRBJ1-1; the table calls TRBD1, which could not be checked here. TRBV26 is noted as a pseudogene. The CDR3 totals 14 residues. The CDR3 DNA follows: TGTGCCAGCAGCCGGTCAGGGAAGGGGGCTGAATCTTTCTTT. Its translation: CASSRSGKGAESFF.

V gene TRBV19 combines with J gene TRBJ1-1; D perhaps matches TRBD1 (5 bases). The V end lost 7 bases, the J end lost 1 base, and 10 bases lay between the germline ends. Germline V lookup: CDR1 LNHDA, CDR2 SQIVND (reference sequence). The CDR3 extends over 13 amino acids. The CDR3 spells CASIRRENTEAFF. As DNA, the CDR3 is TGTGCCAGTATCCGCAGGGAGAACACTGAAGCTTTCTTT.

This clonotype showed up many times. The chain recombines TRBV10-1 with TRBJ2-2; D gene ambiguous. The germline V gene encodes CDR1 WNHNN and CDR2 SYGVQD (reference sequence). This CDR3 comprises 13 residues. Trimming cost V 2 bases and J 7 bases, with 8 bases left between them. This CDR3 is CASSEDGYGELFF. CDR3 sequence (DNA): TGCGCCAGCAGTGAGGACGGGTACGGGGAGCTGTTTTTT.

At least ten counts were recorded for this clonotype. The chain uses TRBV2 and TRBJ2-2, with D uncertain. The CDR3 totals 14 residues. V lost 9 bases and J lost 6, with 17 bases in between. Germline-derived CDR1 and CDR2 are SNHLY and FYNNEI. CDR3 nucleotide sequence: TGTGCCAGTACCGGACCCAAAGGATCCGGGGAGCTGTTTTTT. Translated, it gives CASTGPKGSGELFF.

This clonotype has ten or more counts. The chain couples TRBV19 to TRBJ1-1, with 10 positions matching TRBD1. Germline trimming cut 6 bases from V and 1 base from J; bases unmatched to any gene: 5. CDR3 length: 15 amino acids. Germline assignment: CDR1 LNHDA and CDR2 SQIVND (reference sequence). The CDR3 coding sequence is TGTGCCAGTAGGGGGACAGGGGAGGCGAACACTGAAGCTTTCTTT. Amino acids: CASRGTGEANTEAFF.

This clonotype ranks as medium-sized. CDR3 bases: TGCAGCGTTGAAGGCCTTACAGGAGAAAAGACGAACACCGGGGAGCTGTTTTTT. Its protein is CSVEGLTGEKTNTGELFF. V gene TRBV29-1 combines with J gene TRBJ2-2; perhaps TRBD1 as D (5 bases). V dropped 1 base and J dropped 0 bases, with 18 bases sitting between them. This CDR3 has 18 amino acids. Germline CDR1 reads SQVTM; CDR2 reads ANQGSEA.

In its sample, this clonotype was seen many times. The rearrangement joins TRBV13 to TRBJ2-1, with TRBD1 matching over 8 bases. Germline CDR1 PRHDT, CDR2 FYEKMQ (reference sequence). There are 15 residues in the CDR3. V lost 5 bases, J lost 4 bases, and 7 bases stayed unmatched. The CDR3 loop reads CASSPRDRLYNEQFF. In DNA, the CDR3 is TGTGCCAGCAGCCCACGGGACAGGTTATACAATGAGCAGTTCTTC.

This clonotype was found many times. This rearrangement joins TRBV2 to TRBJ2-7, with 7 nucleotides matching TRBD1. CDR1 is SNHLY and CDR2 is FYNNEI in the germline V gene. This CDR3 is built from 15 residues. Trimming took 6 bases from V and 4 from J; bases not matched to a gene: 12. The CDR3 protein is CASRETGTVWYEQYF. Here the CDR3 DNA reads TGTGCCAGCAGAGAGACCGGGACAGTTTGGTACGAGCAGTACTTC.

At least ten counts were recorded for this clonotype. The chain's CDR3 is CASSPTTGLNYGYTF. The CDR3 bases are TGTGCCAGCAGCCCTACCACAGGGCTCAACTATGGCTACACCTTC. V gene TRBV6-6 combines with J gene TRBJ1-2; D is possibly TRBD1 (6 bases). In germline, CDR1 is MNHNY, CDR2 SVGAGI (reference sequence). CDR3 length: 15 amino acids. V was trimmed by 6 bases and J by 2 bases, leaving 16 bases between them.

This clonotype has ten or more counts. The rearrangement links TRBV19 to TRBJ2-5, with 11 positions matching TRBD2. CDR3 length equals 15 residues. Germline values: CDR1 LNHDA, CDR2 SQIVND (reference sequence). Unmatched junction bases numbered 2, after V lost 3 bases and J lost 2 bases. The CDR3 DNA is TGTGCCAGTAGTATGGGACTAGCGGTTCAAGAGACCCAGTACTTC. This encodes CASSMGLAVQETQYF.

This clonotype has a count of ten or more. The chain has TRBV2 and TRBJ2-7; 9 bases are a match to TRBD1. Trimming at V came to 8 bases and at J to 5 bases, leaving 7 bases not matched to a gene. Germline V gives CDR1 SNHLY, CDR2 FYNNEI. This CDR3 has 13 amino acids. The CDR3 loop reads CASQGQGSDEQYF. In nucleotides, the CDR3 is TGTGCCAGCCAGGGACAGGGTAGCGACGAGCAGTACTTC.

This clonotype has a count of ten or more. The chain carries TRBV2 and TRBJ1-2, with a weak D call TRBD1 (6 bases). The V end lost 2 bases, the J end lost 4 bases, and 14 bases lay between the germline ends. The CDR3 has 15 amino acids. Germline V gene data show CDR1 as SNHLY and CDR2 as FYNNEI. The CDR3 DNA sequence: TGTGCCAGCAGTGAACAGGGTCAGGGGATCTATGGCTACACCTTC. Translation: CASSEQGQGIYGYTF.

The chain couples TRBV20-1 to TRBJ2-5; D call uncertain. V lost 0 bases and J 7 bases, leaving 12 bases between the germline ends. From germline, CDR1 is DFQATT and CDR2 SNEGSKA (reference sequence). CDR3 length: 13 residues. The CDR3 DNA reads as TGCAGTGCTAGAGATGAGATTTTAGGGACCCAGTACTTC. This translates into CSARDEILGTQYF.